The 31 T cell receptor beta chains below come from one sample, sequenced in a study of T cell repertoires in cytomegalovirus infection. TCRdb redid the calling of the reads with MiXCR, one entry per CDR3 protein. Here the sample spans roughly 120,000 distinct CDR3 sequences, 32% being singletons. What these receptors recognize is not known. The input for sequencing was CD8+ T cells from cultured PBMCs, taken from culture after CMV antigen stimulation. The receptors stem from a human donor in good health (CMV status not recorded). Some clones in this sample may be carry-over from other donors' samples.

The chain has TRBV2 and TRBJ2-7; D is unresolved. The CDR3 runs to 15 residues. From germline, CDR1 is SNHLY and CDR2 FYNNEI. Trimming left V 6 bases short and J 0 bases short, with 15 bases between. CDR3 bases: TGTGCCAGCAGCGCCGGGCCGGCCAGCTCCTACGAGCAGTACTTC. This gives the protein CASSAGPASSYEQYF.

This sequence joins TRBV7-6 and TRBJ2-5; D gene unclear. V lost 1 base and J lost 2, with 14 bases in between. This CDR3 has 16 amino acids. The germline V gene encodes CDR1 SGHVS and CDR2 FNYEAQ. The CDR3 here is CASSLGRSGKQETQYF. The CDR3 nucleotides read TGTGCCAGCAGCTTAGGTCGGTCAGGAAAGCAAGAGACCCAGTACTTC.

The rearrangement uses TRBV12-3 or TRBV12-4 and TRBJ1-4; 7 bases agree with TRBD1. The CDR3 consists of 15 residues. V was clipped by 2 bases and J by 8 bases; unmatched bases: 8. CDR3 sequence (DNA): TGTGCCAGCAGTTTAACGACAGGGCGGCGGGAAAAACTGTTTTTT. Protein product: CASSLTTGRREKLFF.

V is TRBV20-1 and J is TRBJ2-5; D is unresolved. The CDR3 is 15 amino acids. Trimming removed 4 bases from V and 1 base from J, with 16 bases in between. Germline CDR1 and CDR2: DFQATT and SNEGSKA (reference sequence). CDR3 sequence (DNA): TGCAGTGCTACCCCCTTCCTGAGGCCCCAAGAGACCCAGTACTTC. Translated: CSATPFLRPQETQYF.

The CDR3 region has the DNA TGTGCCAGCAGCTTAAGCCAGGGCGTCGGCTATGGCTACACCTTC. This encodes CASSLSQGVGYGYTF. This chain joins TRBV11-1 and TRBJ1-2; a possible D gene is TRBD1 (5 bases). The CDR3 contains 15 residues. Trimming removed 2 bases from V and 4 bases from J, with 14 bases in between. CDR1 is SGHAT, CDR2 FQDESV, per germline (reference sequence).

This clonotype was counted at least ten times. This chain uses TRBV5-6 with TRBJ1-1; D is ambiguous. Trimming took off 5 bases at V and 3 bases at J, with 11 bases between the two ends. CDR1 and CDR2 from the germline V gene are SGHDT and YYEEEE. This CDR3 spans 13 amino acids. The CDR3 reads CASRIDGHTEAFF. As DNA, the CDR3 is TGTGCCAGCAGGATCGACGGCCACACTGAAGCTTTCTTT.

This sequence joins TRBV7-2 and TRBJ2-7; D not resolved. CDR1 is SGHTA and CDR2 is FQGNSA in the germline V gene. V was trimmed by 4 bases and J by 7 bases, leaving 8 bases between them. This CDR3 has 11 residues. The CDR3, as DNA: TGTGCCAGCAGCTCTGATTGGGAGCAGTACTTC. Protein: CASSSDWEQYF.

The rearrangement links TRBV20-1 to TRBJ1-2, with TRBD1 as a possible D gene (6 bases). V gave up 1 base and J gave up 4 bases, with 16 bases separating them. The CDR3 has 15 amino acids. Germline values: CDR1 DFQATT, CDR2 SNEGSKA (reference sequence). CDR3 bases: TGCAGTGCTAGAGCCGATCGGGGGGCAGGCTATGGCTACACCTTC. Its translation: CSARADRGAGYGYTF.

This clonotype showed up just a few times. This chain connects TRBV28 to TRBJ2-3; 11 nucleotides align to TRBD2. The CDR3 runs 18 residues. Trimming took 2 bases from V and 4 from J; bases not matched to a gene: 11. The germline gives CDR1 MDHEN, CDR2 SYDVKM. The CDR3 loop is CASSLERLAGQSADTQYF. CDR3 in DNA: TGTGCCAGCAGTTTAGAGAGACTAGCGGGGCAGAGCGCAGATACGCAGTATTTT.

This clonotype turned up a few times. In DNA, the CDR3 is TGTGCCAGCAGCTTTCCATTCAGCCTGGTGTCGGCCAAAAACATTCAGTACTTC. Protein product: CASSFPFSLVSAKNIQYF. This chain links TRBV7-2 with TRBJ2-4; unclear D gene. The germline V gene encodes CDR1 SGHTA and CDR2 FQGNSA. The V and J ends lost 3 bases and 1 base respectively, with 19 bases between them. The CDR3 runs 18 residues.

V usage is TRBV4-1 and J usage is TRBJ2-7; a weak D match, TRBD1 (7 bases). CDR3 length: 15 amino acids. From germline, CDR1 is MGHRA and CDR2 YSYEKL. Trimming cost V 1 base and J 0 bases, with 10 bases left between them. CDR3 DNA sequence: TGCGCCAGCAGCCAAGGACAGGGACTCTCCTACGAGCAGTACTTC. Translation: CASSQGQGLSYEQYF.

DNA for the CDR3: TGTGCCAGCAGTCCGATAGCGGGAGCCGGATCGGATGAGCAGTTCTTC. It yields the protein CASSPIAGAGSDEQFF. This chain connects TRBV12-3 or TRBV12-4 to TRBJ2-1; 9 nucleotides align to TRBD2. The CDR3 is made up of 16 amino acids. With V trimmed by 5 bases and J by 8 bases, 13 bases remained unmatched.

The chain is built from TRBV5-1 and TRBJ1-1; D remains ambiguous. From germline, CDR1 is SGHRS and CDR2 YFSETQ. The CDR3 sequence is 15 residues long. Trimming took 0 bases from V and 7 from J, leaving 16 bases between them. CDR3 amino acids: CASSLDPWGGNEAFF. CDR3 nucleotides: TGCGCCAGCAGCTTGGATCCATGGGGTGGGAATGAAGCTTTCTTT.

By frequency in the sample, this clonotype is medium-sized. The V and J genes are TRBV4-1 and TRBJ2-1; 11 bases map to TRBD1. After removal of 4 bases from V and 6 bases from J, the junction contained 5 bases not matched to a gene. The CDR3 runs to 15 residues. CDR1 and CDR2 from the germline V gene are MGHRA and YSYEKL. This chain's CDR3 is CASSPWTGGINEQFF. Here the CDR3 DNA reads TGCGCCAGCAGCCCTTGGACAGGGGGCATCAATGAGCAGTTCTTC.

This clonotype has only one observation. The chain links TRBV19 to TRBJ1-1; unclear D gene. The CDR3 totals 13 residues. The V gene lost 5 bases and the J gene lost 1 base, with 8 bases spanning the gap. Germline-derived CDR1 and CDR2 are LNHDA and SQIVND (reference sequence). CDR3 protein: CASSVLGNTEAFF. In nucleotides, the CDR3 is TGTGCCAGTAGTGTCCTCGGGAACACTGAAGCTTTCTTT.

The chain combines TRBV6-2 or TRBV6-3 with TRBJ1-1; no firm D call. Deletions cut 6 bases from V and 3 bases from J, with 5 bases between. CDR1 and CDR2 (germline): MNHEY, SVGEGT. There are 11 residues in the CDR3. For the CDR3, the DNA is TGTGCCAGCAGGAAGGACACTGAAGCTTTCTTT. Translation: CASRKDTEAFF.

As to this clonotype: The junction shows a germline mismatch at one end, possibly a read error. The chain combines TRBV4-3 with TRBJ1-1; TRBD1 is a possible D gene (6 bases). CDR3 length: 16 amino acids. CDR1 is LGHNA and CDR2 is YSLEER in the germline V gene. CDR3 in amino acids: CASSQDRLQGNSEAFF. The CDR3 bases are TGCGCCAGCAGCCAAGATCGACTACAGGGAAACAGTGAAGCTTTCTTT.

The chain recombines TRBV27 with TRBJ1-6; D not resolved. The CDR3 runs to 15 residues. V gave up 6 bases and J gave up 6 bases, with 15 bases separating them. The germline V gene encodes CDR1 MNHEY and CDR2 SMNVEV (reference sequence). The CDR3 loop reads CASSLSRSPNSPLHF. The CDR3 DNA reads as TGTGCCAGCAGCCTGTCGAGGAGTCCTAATTCACCCCTCCACTTT.

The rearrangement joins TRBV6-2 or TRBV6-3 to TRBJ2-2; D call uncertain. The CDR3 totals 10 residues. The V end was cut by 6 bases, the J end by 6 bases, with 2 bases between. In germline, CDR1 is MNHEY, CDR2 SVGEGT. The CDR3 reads CASRAGELFF. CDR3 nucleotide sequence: TGTGCCAGCAGAGCCGGGGAGCTGTTTTTT.

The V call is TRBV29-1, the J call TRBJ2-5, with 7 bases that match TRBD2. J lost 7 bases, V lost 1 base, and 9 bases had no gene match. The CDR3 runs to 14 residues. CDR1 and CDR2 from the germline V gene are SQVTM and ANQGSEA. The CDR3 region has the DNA TGCAGCGTTGAAGGGGTTAGCCCGGGGGGGACCCAGTACTTC. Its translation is CSVEGVSPGGTQYF.

Here the CDR3 DNA reads TGTGCCAGCAGCGCCCAGGGGTACACCGGGGAGCTGTTTTTT. It translates to CASSAQGYTGELFF. This chain uses TRBV13 with TRBJ2-2, with D maybe TRBD1 (6 bases). V shed 5 bases and J shed 3 bases, with 10 bases lying between them. The CDR3 loop spans 14 amino acids. From germline, CDR1 is PRHDT and CDR2 FYEKMQ (reference sequence).

CDR3 residues: CASSPAQNYEKLFF. For the CDR3, the DNA is TGTGCCAGCAGCCCCGCCCAGAATTATGAAAAACTGTTTTTT. This chain uses TRBV5-4 with TRBJ1-4, with D unclear. Germline V gene data show CDR1 as SGHNT and CDR2 as YYREEE (reference sequence). V was cut by 4 bases and J by 6 bases, with 13 bases left in between. The length of the CDR3 is 14 residues.

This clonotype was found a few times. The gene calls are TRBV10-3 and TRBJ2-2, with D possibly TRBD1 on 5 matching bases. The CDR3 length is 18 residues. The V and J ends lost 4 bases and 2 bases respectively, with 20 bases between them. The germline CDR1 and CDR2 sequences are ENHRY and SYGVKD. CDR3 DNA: TGTGCCATCAGTGGCCCCCACGACAGACCTGTTAACACCGGGGAGCTGTTTTTT. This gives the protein CAISGPHDRPVNTGELFF.

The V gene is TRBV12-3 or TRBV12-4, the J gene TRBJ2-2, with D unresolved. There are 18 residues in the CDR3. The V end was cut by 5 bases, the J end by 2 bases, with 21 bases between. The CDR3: CASSLPALKGFNTGELFF. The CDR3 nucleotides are TGTGCCAGCAGTCTCCCTGCCCTGAAAGGCTTTAACACCGGGGAGCTGTTTTTT.

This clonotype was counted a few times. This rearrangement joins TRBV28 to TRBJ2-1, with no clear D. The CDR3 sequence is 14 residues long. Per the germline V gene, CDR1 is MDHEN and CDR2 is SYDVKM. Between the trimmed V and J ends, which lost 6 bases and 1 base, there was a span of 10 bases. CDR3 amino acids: CASSGGVSYNEQFF. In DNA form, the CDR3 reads TGTGCCAGCAGCGGTGGGGTTTCCTACAATGAGCAGTTCTTC.

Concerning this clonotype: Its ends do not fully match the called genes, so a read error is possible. The CDR3 loop reads CASSLWGGEMNTDAFF. In DNA form, the CDR3 reads TGTGCCAGCAGCTTATGGGGGGGGGAGATGAACACTGACGCTTTCTTT. This chain links TRBV11-2 with TRBJ1-1; D might be TRBD1 (5 bases). The CDR3 extends over 16 amino acids. Germline-derived CDR1 and CDR2 are SGHAT and FQNNGV.

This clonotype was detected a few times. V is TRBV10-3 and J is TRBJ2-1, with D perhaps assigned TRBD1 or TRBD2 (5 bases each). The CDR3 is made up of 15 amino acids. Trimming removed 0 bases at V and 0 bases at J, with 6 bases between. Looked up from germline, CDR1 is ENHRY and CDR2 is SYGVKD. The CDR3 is CAISESGGSYNEQFF. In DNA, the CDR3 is TGTGCCATCAGTGAGTCTGGGGGCTCCTACAATGAGCAGTTCTTC.

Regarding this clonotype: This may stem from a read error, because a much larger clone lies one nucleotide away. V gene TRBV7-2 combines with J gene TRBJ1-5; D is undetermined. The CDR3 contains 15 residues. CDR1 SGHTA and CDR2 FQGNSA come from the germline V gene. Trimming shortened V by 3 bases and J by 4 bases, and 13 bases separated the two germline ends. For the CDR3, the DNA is TGTGCCAGCAGCTTGTCCAGATTCCCTAATCAGCCCCAGCATTTT. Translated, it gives CASSLSRFPNQPQHF.

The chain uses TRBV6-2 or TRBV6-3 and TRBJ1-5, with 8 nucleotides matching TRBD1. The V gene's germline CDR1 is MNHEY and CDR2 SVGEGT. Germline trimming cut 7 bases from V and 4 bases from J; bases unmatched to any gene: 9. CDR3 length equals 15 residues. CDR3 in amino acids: CASTEQGETNQPQHF. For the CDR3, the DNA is TGTGCCAGCACCGAACAGGGGGAAACAAATCAGCCCCAGCATTTT.

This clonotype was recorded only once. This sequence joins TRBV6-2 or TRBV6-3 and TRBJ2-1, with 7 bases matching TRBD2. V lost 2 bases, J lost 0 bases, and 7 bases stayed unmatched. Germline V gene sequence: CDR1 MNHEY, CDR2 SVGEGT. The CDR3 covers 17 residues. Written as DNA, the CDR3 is TGTGCCAGCAGTTACATACTAGCGCAAAGCTCCTACAATGAGCAGTTCTTC. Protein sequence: CASSYILAQSSYNEQFF.

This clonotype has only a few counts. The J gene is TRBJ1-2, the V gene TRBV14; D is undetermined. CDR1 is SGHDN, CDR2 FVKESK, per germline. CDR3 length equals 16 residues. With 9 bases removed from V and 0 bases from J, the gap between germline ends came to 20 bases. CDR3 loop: CASRPGERDSNYGYTF. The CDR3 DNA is TGTGCCAGTCGTCCCGGAGAGCGAGATTCTAACTATGGCTACACCTTC.